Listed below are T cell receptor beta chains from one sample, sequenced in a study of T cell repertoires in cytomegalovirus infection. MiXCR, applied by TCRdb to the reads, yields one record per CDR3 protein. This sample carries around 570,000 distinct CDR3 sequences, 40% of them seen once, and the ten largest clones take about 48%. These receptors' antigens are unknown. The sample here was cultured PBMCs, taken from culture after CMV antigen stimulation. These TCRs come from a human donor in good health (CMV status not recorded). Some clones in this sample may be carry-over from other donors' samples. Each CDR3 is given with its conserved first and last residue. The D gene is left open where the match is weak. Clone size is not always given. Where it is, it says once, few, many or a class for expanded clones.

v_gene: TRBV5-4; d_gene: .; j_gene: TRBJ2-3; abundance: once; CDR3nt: TGTGCCAGCACTGAGCGGGGCACAGATACGCAGTATTTT; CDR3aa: CASTERGTDTQYF
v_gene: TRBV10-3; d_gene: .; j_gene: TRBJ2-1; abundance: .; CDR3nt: TGTGCCATCAGTGAGGCGGGATATGAGCAGTTCTTC; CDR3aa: CAISEAGYEQFF
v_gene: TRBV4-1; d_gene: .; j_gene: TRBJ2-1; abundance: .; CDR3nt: TGCGCCAGCAGCCCCCGACTCCAGCATGAGCAGTTCTTC; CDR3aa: CASSPRLQHEQFF
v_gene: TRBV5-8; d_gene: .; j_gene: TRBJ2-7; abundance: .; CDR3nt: TGTGCCAGCAACCCCAGTGAGGGCGAGCAGTACTTC; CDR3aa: CASNPSEGEQYF
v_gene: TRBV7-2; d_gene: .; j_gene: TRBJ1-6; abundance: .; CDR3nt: TGTGCCAGCGGAGCAGGCAGGGAGTATTCACCCCTCCACTTT; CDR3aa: CASGAGREYSPLHF
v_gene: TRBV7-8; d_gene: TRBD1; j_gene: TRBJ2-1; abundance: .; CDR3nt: TGTGCCAGCAGCTCGACCCGGGACAGGGGCTACAATGAGCAGTTCTTC; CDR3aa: CASSSTRDRGYNEQFF
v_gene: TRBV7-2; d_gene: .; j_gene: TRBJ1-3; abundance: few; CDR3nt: TGTGCCAGCACCCTCGACACCTCTTGGGGAAACACCATATATTTT; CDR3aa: CASTLDTSWGNTIYF
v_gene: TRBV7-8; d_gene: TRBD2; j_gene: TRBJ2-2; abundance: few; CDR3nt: TGTGCCAGCAGCCAGACTAGCGGGATCTCCGGGGAGCTGTTTTTT; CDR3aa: CASSQTSGISGELFF
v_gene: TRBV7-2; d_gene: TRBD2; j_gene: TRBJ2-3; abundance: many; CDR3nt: TGTGCCAGCAGCTTTAAAGCGGGGGGTACCTCTAGCACAGATACGCAGTATTTT; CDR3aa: CASSFKAGGTSSTDTQYF
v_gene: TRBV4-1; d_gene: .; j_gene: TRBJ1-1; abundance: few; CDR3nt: TGCGCCAGCAGCCAAGTAGGATTAGGCGGGACTGAAGCTTTCTTT; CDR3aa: CASSQVGLGGTEAFF
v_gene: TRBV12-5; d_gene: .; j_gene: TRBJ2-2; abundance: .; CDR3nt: TGTGCTAGTGGTTCCTCCGGGCACGGGGAGCTGTTTTTT; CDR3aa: CASGSSGHGELFF